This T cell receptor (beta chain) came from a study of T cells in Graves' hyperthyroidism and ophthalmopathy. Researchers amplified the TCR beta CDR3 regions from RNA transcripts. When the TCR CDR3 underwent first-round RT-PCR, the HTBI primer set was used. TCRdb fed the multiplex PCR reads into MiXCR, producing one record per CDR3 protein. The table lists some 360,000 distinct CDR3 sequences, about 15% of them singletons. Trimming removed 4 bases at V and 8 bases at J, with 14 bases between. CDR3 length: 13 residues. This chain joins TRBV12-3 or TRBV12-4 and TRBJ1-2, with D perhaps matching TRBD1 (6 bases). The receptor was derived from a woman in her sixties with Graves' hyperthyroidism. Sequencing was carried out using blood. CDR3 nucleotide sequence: TGTGCCAGCAGTTCCACCACAGGGTTGGGCTACACCTTC. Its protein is CASSSTTGLGYTF.